This T cell receptor (beta chain) was obtained from a study of cytomegalovirus exposure and HLA in healthy donors. Whole-study findings and limits: Associated with HLA alleles at 0.05 false discovery rate in a later analysis were some 18,000 TCR beta sequences.

As regards this clone: Its target is not known.

Amplification used 60 Vbeta primers and 13 Jbeta primers. TCRdb's copy holds only in-frame clones and misses some; the assay was immunoSEQ multiplex PCR. The data contain some 120,000 clones, 75% to 85% of them singletons. The ends were cut back, 3 bases at V and 0 bases at J, with 4 bases in the middle. This CDR3 is 12 amino acids long. Germline V CDR1 and CDR2: SGDLS, YYNGEE. This chain links TRBV9 with TRBJ2-7; D remains unclear. The clonotype was recovered from a man aged 25-45 years in good health and CMV-seronegative. Input material: PBMCs. CDR3 DNA sequence: TGTGCCAGCAGCGGGAGCTCCTACGAGCAGTACTTC. Translation: CASSGSSYEQYF.